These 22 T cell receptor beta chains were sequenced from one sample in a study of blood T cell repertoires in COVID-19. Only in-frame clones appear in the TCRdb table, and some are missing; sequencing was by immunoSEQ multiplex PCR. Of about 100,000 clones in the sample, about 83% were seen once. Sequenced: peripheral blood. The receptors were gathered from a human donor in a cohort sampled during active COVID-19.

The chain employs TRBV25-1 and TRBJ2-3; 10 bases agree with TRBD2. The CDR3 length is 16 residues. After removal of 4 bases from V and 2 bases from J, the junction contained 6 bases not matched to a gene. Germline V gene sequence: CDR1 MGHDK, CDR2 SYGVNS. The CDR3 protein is CASSAYSGRPTDTQYF. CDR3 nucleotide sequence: TGTGCCAGCAGTGCCTATAGCGGGAGGCCCACAGATACGCAGTATTTT.

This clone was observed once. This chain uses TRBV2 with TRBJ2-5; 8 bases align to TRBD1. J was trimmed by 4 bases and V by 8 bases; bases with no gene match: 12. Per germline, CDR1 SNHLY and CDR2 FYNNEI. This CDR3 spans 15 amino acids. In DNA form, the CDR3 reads TGTGCCAGCGAACTGGACAGGGTAATCGGAGAGACCCAGTACTTC. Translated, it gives CASELDRVIGETQYF.

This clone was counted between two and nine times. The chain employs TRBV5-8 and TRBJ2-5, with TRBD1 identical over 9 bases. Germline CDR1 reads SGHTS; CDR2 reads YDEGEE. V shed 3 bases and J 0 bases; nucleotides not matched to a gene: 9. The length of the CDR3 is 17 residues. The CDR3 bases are TGTGCCAGCAGCTCTGGAACCGGGACAGGGTACCAAGAGACCCAGTACTTC. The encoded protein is CASSSGTGTGYQETQYF.

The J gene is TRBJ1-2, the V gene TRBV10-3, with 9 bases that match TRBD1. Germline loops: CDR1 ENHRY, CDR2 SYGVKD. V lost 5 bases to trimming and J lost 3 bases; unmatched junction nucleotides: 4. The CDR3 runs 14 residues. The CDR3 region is CAISTGQGHYGYTF. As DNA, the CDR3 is TGTGCCATCAGTACCGGACAGGGGCACTATGGCTACACCTTC.

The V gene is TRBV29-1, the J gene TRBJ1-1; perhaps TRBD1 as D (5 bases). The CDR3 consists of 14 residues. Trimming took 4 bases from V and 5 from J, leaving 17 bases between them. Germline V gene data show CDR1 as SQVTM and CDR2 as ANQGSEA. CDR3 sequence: CSVVHPRVRTEAFF. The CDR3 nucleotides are TGCAGCGTTGTTCATCCCAGGGTGAGGACTGAAGCTTTCTTT.

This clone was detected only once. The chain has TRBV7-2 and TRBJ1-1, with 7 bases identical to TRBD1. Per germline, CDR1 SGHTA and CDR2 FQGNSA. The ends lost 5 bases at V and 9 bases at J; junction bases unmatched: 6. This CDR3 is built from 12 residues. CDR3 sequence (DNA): TGTGCCAGCAGCCCGACAGGGCTTAAAGCTTTCTTT. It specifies CASSPTGLKAFF.

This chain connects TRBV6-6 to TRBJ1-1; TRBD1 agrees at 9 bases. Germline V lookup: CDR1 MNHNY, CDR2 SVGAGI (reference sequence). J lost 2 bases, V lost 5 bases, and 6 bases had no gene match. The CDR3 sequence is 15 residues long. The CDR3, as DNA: TGTGCCAGCAGTCCACCGGGACAGGGAAACACTGAAGCTTTCTTT. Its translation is CASSPPGQGNTEAFF.

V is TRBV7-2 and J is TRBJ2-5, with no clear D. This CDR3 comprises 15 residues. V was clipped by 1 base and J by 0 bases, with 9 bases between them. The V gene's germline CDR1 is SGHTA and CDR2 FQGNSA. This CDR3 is CASSLGLAYQETQYF. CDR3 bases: TGTGCCAGCAGCTTAGGACTCGCTTACCAAGAGACCCAGTACTTC.

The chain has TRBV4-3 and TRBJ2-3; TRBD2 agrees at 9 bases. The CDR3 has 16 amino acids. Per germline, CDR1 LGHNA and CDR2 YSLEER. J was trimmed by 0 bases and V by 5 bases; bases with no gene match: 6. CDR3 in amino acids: CASSIGLATSTDTQYF. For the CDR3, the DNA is TGCGCCAGCAGCATCGGACTAGCGACTAGCACAGATACGCAGTATTTT.

The CDR3 DNA sequence: TGTGCCAGCAGCTTAGATCGCCGAGGCAGTCAGCCCCAGCATTTT. Protein: CASSLDRRGSQPQHF. J is TRBJ1-5 and V is TRBV11-3, with no clear D. Germline CDR1 reads SGHNT; CDR2 reads YENEEA. Trimming pared 0 bases from V and 6 bases from J, leaving 12 bases between. The CDR3 consists of 15 residues.

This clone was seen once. The CDR3 loop reads CASSGLAGGSYEQYF. The CDR3, as DNA: TGTGCCAGCAGTGGACTAGCGGGGGGTTCCTACGAGCAGTACTTC. This chain connects TRBV27 to TRBJ2-7; the match to TRBD2 covers 14 bases. The length of the CDR3 is 15 residues. Germline V gene data show CDR1 as MNHEY and CDR2 as SMNVEV (reference sequence). V shed 5 bases, J shed 1 base, and the junction held 1 base outside the gene matches.

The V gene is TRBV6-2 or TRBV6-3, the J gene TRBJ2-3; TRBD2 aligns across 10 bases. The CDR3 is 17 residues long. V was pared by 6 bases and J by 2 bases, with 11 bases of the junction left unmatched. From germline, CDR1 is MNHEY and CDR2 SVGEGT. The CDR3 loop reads CASSRTPLAGTTDTQYF. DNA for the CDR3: TGTGCCAGCAGCCGCACTCCACTAGCGGGGACCACAGATACGCAGTATTTT.

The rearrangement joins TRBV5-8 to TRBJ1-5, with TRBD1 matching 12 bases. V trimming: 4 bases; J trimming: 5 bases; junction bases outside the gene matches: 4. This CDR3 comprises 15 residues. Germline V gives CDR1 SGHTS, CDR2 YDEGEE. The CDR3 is CASSPGQGAYQPQHF. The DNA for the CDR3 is TGTGCCAGCAGCCCGGGACAGGGGGCATATCAGCCCCAGCATTTT.

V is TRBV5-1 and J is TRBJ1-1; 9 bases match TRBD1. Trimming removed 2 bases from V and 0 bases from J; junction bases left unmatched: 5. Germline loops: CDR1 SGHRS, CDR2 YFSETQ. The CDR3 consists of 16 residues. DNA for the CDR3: TGCGCCAGCAGCTTTGGGACAGGGCCACTGAACACTGAAGCTTTCTTT. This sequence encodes CASSFGTGPLNTEAFF.

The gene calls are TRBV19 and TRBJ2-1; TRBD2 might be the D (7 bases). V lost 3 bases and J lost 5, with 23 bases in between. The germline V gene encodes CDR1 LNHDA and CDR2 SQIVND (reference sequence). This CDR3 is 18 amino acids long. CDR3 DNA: TGTGCCAGTAGTATTAGAAGGGGGGGCGCGATCAACCACAATGAGCAGTTCTTC. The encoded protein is CASSIRRGGAINHNEQFF.

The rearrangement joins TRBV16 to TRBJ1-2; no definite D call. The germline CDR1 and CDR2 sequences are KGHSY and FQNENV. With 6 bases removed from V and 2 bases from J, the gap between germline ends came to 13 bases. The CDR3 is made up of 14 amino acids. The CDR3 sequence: CASSLREENYGYTF. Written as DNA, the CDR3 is TGTGCCAGCAGTTTACGGGAGGAGAACTATGGCTACACCTTC.

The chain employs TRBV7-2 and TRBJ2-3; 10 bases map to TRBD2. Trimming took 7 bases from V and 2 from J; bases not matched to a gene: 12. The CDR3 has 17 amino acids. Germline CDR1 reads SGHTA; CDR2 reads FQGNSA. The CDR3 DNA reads TGTGCCAGCAACCCGACGGGGCTAGCGGGAGTCACAGATACGCAGTATTTT. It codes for CASNPTGLAGVTDTQYF.

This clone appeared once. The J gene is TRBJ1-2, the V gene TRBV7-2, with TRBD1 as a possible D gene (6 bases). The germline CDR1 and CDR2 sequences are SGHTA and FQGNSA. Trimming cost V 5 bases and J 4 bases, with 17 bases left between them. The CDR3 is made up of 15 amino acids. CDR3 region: CASSTRTGTTYGYTF. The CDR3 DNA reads TGTGCCAGCAGCACGCGAACCGGGACAACCTATGGCTACACCTTC.

Written as DNA, the CDR3 is TGTGCCAGCAGCCTTAGGGCACTAGCGGGGCCCCTGAACACCGGGGAGCTGTTTTTT. Its protein product is CASSLRALAGPLNTGELFF. The chain links TRBV9 to TRBJ2-2; 10 bases map to TRBD2. J gave up 1 base and V 4 bases, and 13 bases lay outside the gene matches. CDR1 and CDR2 from the germline V gene are SGDLS and YYNGEE. CDR3 size: 19 residues. Full variable domain (remainder filled in from reference TRBV9 and TRBJ2-2): DSGVTQTPKHLITATGQRVTLRCSPRSGDLSVYWYQQSLDQGLQFLIQYYNGEERAKGNILERFSAQQFPDLHSELNLSSLELGDSALYFCASSLRALAGPLNTGELFFGEGSRLTVL.

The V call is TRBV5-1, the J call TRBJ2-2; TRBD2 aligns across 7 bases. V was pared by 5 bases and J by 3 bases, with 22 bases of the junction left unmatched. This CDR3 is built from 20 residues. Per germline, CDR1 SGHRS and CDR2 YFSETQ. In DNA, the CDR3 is TGCGCCAGCAGACCCGGAGGCCCGGTTGAGGGGACTAAATACACCGGGGAGCTGTTTTTT. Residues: CASRPGGPVEGTKYTGELFF.

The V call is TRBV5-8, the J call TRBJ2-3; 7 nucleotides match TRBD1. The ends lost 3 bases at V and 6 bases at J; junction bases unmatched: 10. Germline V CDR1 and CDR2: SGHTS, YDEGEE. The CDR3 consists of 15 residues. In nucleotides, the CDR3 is TGTGCCAGCAGCTATGGGACAGTAAGCTCGGATACGCAGTATTTT. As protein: CASSYGTVSSDTQYF. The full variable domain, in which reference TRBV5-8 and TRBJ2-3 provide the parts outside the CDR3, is EAGVTQSPTHLIKTRGQQATLRCSPISGHTSVYWYQQALGLGLQFLLWYDEGEERNRGNFPPRFSGRQFPNYSSELNVNALELEDSALYLCASSYGTVSSDTQYFGPGTRLTVL.

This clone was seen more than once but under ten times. The CDR3 coding sequence is TGTGCCAGCAGCTATAGCGGGGCGGGTTCCGGGGAGCTGTTTTTT. As protein: CASSYSGAGSGELFF. The chain has TRBV7-8 and TRBJ2-2, with 8 bases aligning to TRBD2. Germline CDR1 and CDR2: SGHVS and FQNEAQ. The trim removed 4 bases at V and 6 bases at J, leaving 7 bases unmatched. CDR3 size: 15 residues.